These T cell receptor beta chains were read from a single sample in a study of T cell responses to AZD1222 COVID-19 vaccine. Sequenced by immunoSEQ multiplex PCR; TCRdb stores in-frame clones only, minus some. The data hold around 95,000 clones, with about 87% observed a single time. Here the sequenced sample was peripheral blood, taken on day 0 of AZD1222 vaccination. The receptor set was obtained from an adult in good health. The CDR3 runs from the conserved cysteine through the conserved F or W. The D gene is left open where the match is weak. Only part of the rows carry a size: once, few, many, or a class if the clone is expanded.

j_call	v_call	clone_size	d_call	cdr3_aa	cdr3_nt
TRBJ2-3	TRBV4-3	.	.	CASSQDRGRRGTDTQYF	TGCGCCAGCAGCCAAGACAGGGGAAGGAGAGGCACAGATACGCAGTATTTT
TRBJ1-1	TRBV29-1	.	.	CSVEDLVAPGTNTEAFF	TGCAGCGTTGAAGATTTAGTCGCCCCAGGGACGAACACCGAAGCTTTCTTT
TRBJ1-3	TRBV6-5	.	.	CASRAGGGNTIYF	TGTGCCAGCAGAGCCGGTGGGGGAAACACCATATATTTT
TRBJ2-1	TRBV11-1	few	.	CASSLRGFHNEQFF	TGTGCCAGCAGCTTAAGAGGCTTCCACAATGAGCAGTTCTTC
TRBJ1-2	TRBV10-3	.	TRBD1	CAISERGTGGHGYTF	TGTGCCATCAGTGAGCGGGGGACAGGGGGCCATGGCTACACCTTC
TRBJ2-3	TRBV21-1	.	.	CASSKVGGGMTDTQYF	TGTGCCAGCAGCAAAGTAGGGGGAGGGATGACAGATACGCAGTATTTT
TRBJ2-3	TRBV27	few	.	CASRTSTDTQYF	TGTGCCAGCAGGACTAGCACAGATACGCAGTATTTT
TRBJ2-7	TRBV18	.	.	CASSPSLLGTVSYEQYF	TGTGCCAGCTCACCTTCCCTACTCGGGACGGTTTCCTACGAGCAGTACTTC
TRBJ1-2	TRBV19	.	.	CASRRDTNYGYTF	TGTGCCAGTAGGCGCGATACTAACTATGGCTACACCTTC
TRBJ2-1	TRBV12-3/TRBV12-4	few	.	CASSTAYNEQFF	TGTGCCAGCAGTACCGCCTACAATGAGCAGTTCTTC
TRBJ2-3	TRBV18	.	TRBD2	CASSPPLAGADTQYF	TGTGCCAGCTCACCACCCCTAGCGGGAGCAGATACGCAGTATTTT
TRBJ1-3	TRBV18	.	.	CASSSNRALEKTIYF	TGTGCCAGCTCATCCAACAGGGCCCTAGAGAAGACCATATATTTT
TRBJ2-1	TRBV6-2/TRBV6-3	few	.	CASSHIRNEQFF	TGTGCCAGCAGCCACATACGCAATGAGCAGTTCTTC
TRBJ1-3	TRBV14	.	.	CASSQERPYSGNTIYF	TGTGCCAGCAGCCAAGAAAGGCCCTACTCTGGAAACACCATATATTTT
TRBJ1-4	TRBV5-1	once	.	CASSPNTAGNEKLFF	TGCGCCAGCAGCCCGAACACTGCGGGGAATGAAAAACTGTTTTTT
TRBJ2-7	TRBV1	.	.	CTSSPSEQNHYEQYF	TGCACCAGCAGCCCGTCCGAACAAAATCACTACGAGCAGTACTTC
TRBJ2-7	TRBV27	.	.	CASSLNFGGTYEQYF	TGTGCCAGCAGTTTAAATTTCGGCGGGACCTACGAGCAGTACTTC